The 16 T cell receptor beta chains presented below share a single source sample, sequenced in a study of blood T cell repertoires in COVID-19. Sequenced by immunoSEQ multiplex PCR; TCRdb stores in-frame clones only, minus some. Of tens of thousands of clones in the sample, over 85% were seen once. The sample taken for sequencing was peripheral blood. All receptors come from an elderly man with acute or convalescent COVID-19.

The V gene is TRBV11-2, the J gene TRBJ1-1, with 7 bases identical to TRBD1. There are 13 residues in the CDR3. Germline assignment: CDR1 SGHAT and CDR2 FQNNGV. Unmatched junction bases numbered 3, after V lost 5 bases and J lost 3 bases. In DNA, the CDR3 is TGTGCCAGCAGCGCCCAGGGGGACACTGAAGCTTTCTTT. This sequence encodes CASSAQGDTEAFF. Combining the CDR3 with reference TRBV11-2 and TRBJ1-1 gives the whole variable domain EAGVAQSPRYKIIEKRQSVAFWCNPISGHATLYWYQQILGQGPKLLIQFQNNGVVDDSQLPKDRFSAERLKGVDSTLKIQPAKLEDSAVYLCASSAQGDTEAFFGQGTRLTVV.

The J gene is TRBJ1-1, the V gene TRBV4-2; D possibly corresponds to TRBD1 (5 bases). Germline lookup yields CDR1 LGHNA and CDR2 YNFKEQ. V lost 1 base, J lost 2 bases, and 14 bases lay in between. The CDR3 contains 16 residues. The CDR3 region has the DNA TGTGCCAGCAGCCAAGGCAGGGCCTCACCAAACACTGAAGCTTTCTTT. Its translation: CASSQGRASPNTEAFF.

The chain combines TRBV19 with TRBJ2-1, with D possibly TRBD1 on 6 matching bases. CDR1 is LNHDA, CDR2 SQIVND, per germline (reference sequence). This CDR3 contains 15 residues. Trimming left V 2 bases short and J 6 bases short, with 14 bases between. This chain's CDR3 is CASSIQWGLPNEQFF. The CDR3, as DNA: TGTGCCAGTAGTATACAGTGGGGGCTCCCCAATGAGCAGTTCTTC.

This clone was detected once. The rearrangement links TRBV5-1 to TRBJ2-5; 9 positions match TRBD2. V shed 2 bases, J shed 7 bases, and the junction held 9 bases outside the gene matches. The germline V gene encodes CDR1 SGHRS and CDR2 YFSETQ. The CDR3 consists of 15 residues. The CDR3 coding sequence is TGCGCCAGCAGCTTAGGCGGGGGGGGCCAGGGGACCCAGTACTTC. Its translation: CASSLGGGGQGTQYF.

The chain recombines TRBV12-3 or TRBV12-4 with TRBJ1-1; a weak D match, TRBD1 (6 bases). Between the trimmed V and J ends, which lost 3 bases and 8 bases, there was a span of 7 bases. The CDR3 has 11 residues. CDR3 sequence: CASSLGQEAFF. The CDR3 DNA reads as TGTGCCAGCAGTTTGGGACAAGAAGCTTTCTTT.

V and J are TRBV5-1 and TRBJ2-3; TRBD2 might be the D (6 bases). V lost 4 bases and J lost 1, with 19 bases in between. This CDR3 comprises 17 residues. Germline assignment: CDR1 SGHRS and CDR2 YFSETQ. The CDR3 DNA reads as TGCGCCAGCAGCCTCCCAACCGGAGGGGCCCGCACAGATACGCAGTATTTT. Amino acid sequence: CASSLPTGGARTDTQYF.

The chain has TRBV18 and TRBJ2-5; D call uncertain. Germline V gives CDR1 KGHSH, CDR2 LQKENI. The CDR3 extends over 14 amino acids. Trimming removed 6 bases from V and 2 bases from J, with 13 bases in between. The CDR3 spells CASSPSNIQETQYF. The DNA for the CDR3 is TGTGCCAGCTCCCCCAGTAATATTCAAGAGACCCAGTACTTC. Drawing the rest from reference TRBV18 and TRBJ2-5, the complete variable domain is NAGVMQNPRHLVRRRGQEARLRCSPMKGHSHVYWYRQLPEEGLKFMVYLQKENIIDESGMPKERFSAEFPKEGPSILRIQQVVRGDSAAYFCASSPSNIQETQYFGPGTRLLVL.

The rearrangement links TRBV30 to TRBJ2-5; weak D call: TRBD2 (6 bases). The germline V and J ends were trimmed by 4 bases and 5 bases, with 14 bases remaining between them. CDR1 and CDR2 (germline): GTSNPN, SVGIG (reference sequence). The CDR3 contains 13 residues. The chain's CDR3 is CAWTVGGPETQYF. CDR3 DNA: TGTGCCTGGACGGTCGGAGGGCCCGAGACCCAGTACTTC.

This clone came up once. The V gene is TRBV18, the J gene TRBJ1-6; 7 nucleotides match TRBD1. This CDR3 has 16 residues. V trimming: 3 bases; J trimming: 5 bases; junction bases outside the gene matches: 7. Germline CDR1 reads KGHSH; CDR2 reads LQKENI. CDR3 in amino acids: CASSPQTGRHNSPLHF. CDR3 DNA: TGTGCCAGCTCACCCCAGACAGGGCGGCATAATTCACCCCTCCACTTT. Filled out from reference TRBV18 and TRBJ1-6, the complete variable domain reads NAGVMQNPRHLVRRRGQEARLRCSPMKGHSHVYWYRQLPEEGLKFMVYLQKENIIDESGMPKERFSAEFPKEGPSILRIQQVVRGDSAAYFCASSPQTGRHNSPLHFGNGTRLTVT.

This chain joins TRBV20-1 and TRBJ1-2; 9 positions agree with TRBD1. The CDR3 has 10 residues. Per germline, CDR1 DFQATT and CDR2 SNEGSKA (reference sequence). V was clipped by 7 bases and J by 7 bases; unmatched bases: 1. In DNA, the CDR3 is TGCAGTGGGGACAGGGCTGGCTACACCTTC. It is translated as CSGDRAGYTF.

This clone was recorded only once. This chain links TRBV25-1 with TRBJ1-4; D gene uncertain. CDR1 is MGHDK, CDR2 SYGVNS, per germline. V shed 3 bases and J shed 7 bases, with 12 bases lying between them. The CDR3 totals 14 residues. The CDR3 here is CASSDSRTGEKLFF. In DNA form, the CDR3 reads TGTGCCAGCAGTGATTCCAGAACGGGTGAAAAACTGTTTTTT.

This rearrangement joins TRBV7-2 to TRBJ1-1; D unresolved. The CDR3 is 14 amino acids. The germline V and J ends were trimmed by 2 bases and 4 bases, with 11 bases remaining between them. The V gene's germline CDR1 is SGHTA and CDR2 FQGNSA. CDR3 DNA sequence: TGTGCCAGCAGCTTAAGAGGGTACGGCACTGAAGCTTTCTTT. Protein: CASSLRGYGTEAFF.

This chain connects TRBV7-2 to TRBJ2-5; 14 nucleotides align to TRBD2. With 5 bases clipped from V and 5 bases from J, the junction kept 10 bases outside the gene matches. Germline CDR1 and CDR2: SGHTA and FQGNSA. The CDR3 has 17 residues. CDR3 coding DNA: TGTGCCAGCAGCCGTTTTGCGGGACTAGCGGGGGTGGAGACCCAGTACTTC. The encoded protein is CASSRFAGLAGVETQYF.

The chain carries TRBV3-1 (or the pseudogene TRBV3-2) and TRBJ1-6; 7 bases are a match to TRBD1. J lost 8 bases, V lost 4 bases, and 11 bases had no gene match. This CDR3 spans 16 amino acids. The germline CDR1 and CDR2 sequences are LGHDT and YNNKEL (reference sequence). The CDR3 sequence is CASSRRQGRSYSPLHF. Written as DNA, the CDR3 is TGTGCCAGCAGCCGAAGACAGGGACGATCTTATTCACCCCTCCACTTT.

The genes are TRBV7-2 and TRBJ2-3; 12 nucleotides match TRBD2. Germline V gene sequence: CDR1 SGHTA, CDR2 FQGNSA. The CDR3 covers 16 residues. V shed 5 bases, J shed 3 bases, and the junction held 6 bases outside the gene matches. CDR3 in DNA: TGTGCCAGCAGCGTCTCTAGCGGGGGGGGGACAGATACGCAGTATTTT. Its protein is CASSVSSGGGTDTQYF.

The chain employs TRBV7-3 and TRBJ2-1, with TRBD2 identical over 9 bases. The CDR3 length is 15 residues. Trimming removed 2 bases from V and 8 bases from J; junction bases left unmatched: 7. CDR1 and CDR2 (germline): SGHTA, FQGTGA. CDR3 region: CASSLARGGLYEQFF. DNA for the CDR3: TGTGCCAGCAGCTTAGCGCGGGGGGGCCTCTATGAGCAGTTCTTC.